This T cell receptor beta chain was observed in a study of cytomegalovirus exposure and HLA in healthy donors. Overall study findings and caveats: Cytomegalovirus association was listed for 150 to 200 TCR beta chains. Later analysis showed TCR association rates varying by HLA locus, highest for DRB1 and lowest for HLA-C. Further analysis was carried out later, and it showed several of the most significant clusters appearing linked to common viral pathogens.

60 Vbeta and 13 Jbeta primers were used in PCR. The protocol was immunoSEQ multiplex PCR, while the TCRdb copy is restricted to in-frame clones and leaves out a portion. Here the sample spans roughly 200,000 clones, 70% being singletons. Healthy bone marrow donors made up the donor group. Germline CDR1 reads SGDLS; CDR2 reads YYNGEE. The CDR3 spans 12 residues. V lost 3 bases, J lost 9 bases, and 12 bases lay in between. This clone was found once. Its target is unknown. The sample was PBMCs. The gene calls are TRBV9 and TRBJ1-2; D is possibly TRBD1 (5 bases). The source is a man aged 40-49 years in good health and CMV-seropositive. The CDR3 bases are TGTGCCAGCAGCGCGGGGGTTAGGAGCTACACCTTC. This encodes CASSAGVRSYTF.